The rows below give T cell receptor beta chains drawn from one sample of a study of T-cell reconstitution after alpha-beta-depleted transplantation in children. TCRdb analysed the PCR reads with MiXCR anew, one entry per CDR3 protein. Among 300,000 to 400,000 distinct CDR3 sequences listed, roughly 17% were seen once. The sequencing here drew on PBMCs, mostly from graft donor cells, taken 360 days after TCRalphabeta/CD19-depleted stem cell transplant. These TCRs come from a male patient under 10 years old who had a stem cell transplant for acute lymphoblastic leukemia, so the T cells may come from the graft donor. The CDR3 runs from the conserved cysteine through the conserved F or W. The D gene is left open where the match is weak. Size is omitted from some rows. Given values are once, few, many or a class for expanded clones.

CDR3nt	CDR3aa	d_gene	abundance	v_gene	j_gene
TGCGCCAGCAGCCAAGATTTACTCGTTGAGGGCACCGCCAATGAAAAACTGTTTTTT	CASSQDLLVEGTANEKLFF	.	few	TRBV4-3	TRBJ1-4
TGTGCCAGCAGCCACCCCCCAGGGACTAGCGGGAGTTATGTCACAGATACGCAGTATTTT	CASSHPPGTSGSYVTDTQYF	TRBD2	few	TRBV4-2	TRBJ2-3
TGTGCCAGCAGCTCTCACAGGGGGGACACCGGGGAGCTGTTTTTT	CASSSHRGDTGELFF	TRBD1	.	TRBV9	TRBJ2-2
TGTGCCAGCAGTTCCTTAGTGGGGGCGGGACGGAGCACAGATACGCAGTATTTT	CASSSLVGAGRSTDTQYF	.	few	TRBV28	TRBJ2-3
TGTGCCAGCAGTTTTCCCCCGACAGGGTACACCGGGGAGCTGTTTTTT	CASSFPPTGYTGELFF	TRBD1	.	TRBV28	TRBJ2-2
TGTGCCTTCAGGCCAACTAGCGGGAGACCGCCCAGCACAGATACGCAGTATTTT	CAFRPTSGRPPSTDTQYF	TRBD2	.	TRBV12-3/TRBV12-4	TRBJ2-3
TGTGCCAGCAGTCCGGGACAGCGTTCTTATAGCAATCAGCCCCAGCATTTT	CASSPGQRSYSNQPQHF	TRBD1	few	TRBV12-3/TRBV12-4	TRBJ1-5
TGCGCCAGCAGCCAAGTGGGGGTTGCTGAAGCTTTCTTT	CASSQVGVAEAFF	.	few	TRBV4-1	TRBJ1-1
TGTGCCAGCAGCACCGAGGGCGGGAGATTGGAGACCCAGTACTTC	CASSTEGGRLETQYF	TRBD2	few	TRBV7-2	TRBJ2-5
TGTGCCAGCAGTTGGTTCGCGGGAGACTCCTACGAGCAGTACTTC	CASSWFAGDSYEQYF	TRBD2	.	TRBV12-3/TRBV12-4	TRBJ2-7
TGCAGCGTTGTCGTACCAAATCAAGAGACCCAGTACTTC	CSVVVPNQETQYF	.	few	TRBV29-1	TRBJ2-5
TGCGCCAGCAGCTTGGGACAACCCAATGAGCAGTTCTTC	CASSLGQPNEQFF	.	many	TRBV5-1	TRBJ2-1
TGCGCCAGCAGCTTCCCGGACAGGGCCGTGACAGATACGCAGTATTTT	CASSFPDRAVTDTQYF	TRBD1	many	TRBV5-1	TRBJ2-3
TGTGCCACCAGCAGAGATGGGACCCTATTCGGAGACACAGATACGCAGTATTTT	CATSRDGTLFGDTDTQYF	.	few	TRBV15	TRBJ2-3
TGTGCCAGCAGCCAAGAAGACAGGGTGGGTGACATTCAGTACTTC	CASSQEDRVGDIQYF	TRBD1	few	TRBV4-2	TRBJ2-4
TGTGCCAGCAGAGCCGACAGGGCAAATGAAAAACTGTTTTTT	CASRADRANEKLFF	TRBD1	.	TRBV28	TRBJ1-4
TGTGCCAGCAGTTTCTCCAAATTCACCCTCCACTTT	CASSFSKFTLHF	.	many	TRBV12-3/TRBV12-4	TRBJ1-6
TGCAGTGCTTATACTAGCGGGGCAAGCACAGATACGCAGTATTTT	CSAYTSGASTDTQYF	TRBD2	.	TRBV20-1	TRBJ2-3
TGTGCCATCAGTGTGGTGGATATGGGTAACTATGGCTACACCTTC	CAISVVDMGNYGYTF	.	few	TRBV10-3	TRBJ1-2
TGTGCCAGCAGCGTCGCAGGGGGCGCGAGCACAGATACGCAGTATTTT	CASSVAGGASTDTQYF	TRBD1	many	TRBV7-3	TRBJ2-3
TGCGCCAGCAGCCAAAGACCGGGGAATAATTCACCCCTCCACTTT	CASSQRPGNNSPLHF	.	few	TRBV4-3	TRBJ1-6
TGCGCCAGCAGCTTGGCGGCAGGATCCACTGAAGCTTTCTTT	CASSLAAGSTEAFF	.	few	TRBV5-1	TRBJ1-1
TGTGCCAGCAGCTCCCCGGGACTAGTGCAACGGACCCAGTACTTC	CASSSPGLVQRTQYF	TRBD2	.	TRBV7-2	TRBJ2-5